One sample yielded the 32 T cell receptor beta chains listed below, sequenced in a study of blood T cell repertoires in COVID-19. Produced via immunoSEQ multiplex PCR; TCRdb's table is partial and in-frame only. In the table there are over 75,000 clones, approximately 87% of which are singletons. Specimen: peripheral blood. The receptor source for this set is a human donor with active COVID-19. The donor label of this sample is uncertain.

This clone was detected only a few times. The rearrangement joins TRBV7-2 to TRBJ1-5; D is perhaps TRBD1 (6 bases). CDR3 length equals 15 residues. CDR1 SGHTA and CDR2 FQGNSA come from the germline V gene. Deletions cut 4 bases from V and 0 bases from J, with 10 bases between. CDR3 coding DNA: TGTGCCAGCAGCTCAGGACAGCTTAGCAATCAGCCCCAGCATTTT. It codes for CASSSGQLSNQPQHF.

The count of this clone is one. The chain uses TRBV7-9 and TRBJ1-3; TRBD1 might be the D (5 bases). Per germline, CDR1 SEHNR and CDR2 FQNEAQ (reference sequence). The CDR3 contains 17 residues. V lost 5 bases to trimming and J lost 4 bases, with 21 bases between them. CDR3 in amino acids: CASSLNGGRSSGNTIYF. CDR3 sequence (DNA): TGTGCCAGCAGCCTGAACGGGGGAAGGAGTTCAGGAAACACCATATATTTT.

This clone came up a few times. The chain recombines TRBV30 with TRBJ2-7; 9 nucleotides agree with TRBD1. The J segment lost 6 bases and the V segment lost 2 bases, leaving 11 bases of the junction unmatched. CDR1 is GTSNPN, CDR2 SVGIG, per germline (reference sequence). The CDR3 runs to 15 residues. CDR3 nucleotides: TGTGCCTGGAGTCTCCGGGACAGGGTAGTTGGCGAGCAGTACTTC. Its translation: CAWSLRDRVVGEQYF. The variable domain in full, completed from reference TRBV30 and TRBJ2-7, reads SQTIHQWPATLVQPVGSPLSLECTVEGTSNPNLYWYRQAAGRGLQLLFYSVGIGQISSEVPQNLSASRPQDRQFILSSKKLLLSDSGFYLCAWSLRDRVVGEQYFGPGTRLTVT.

The chain has TRBV24-1 and TRBJ1-2; 9 nucleotides match TRBD1. The germline V gene has CDR1 KGHDR and CDR2 SFDVKD. This CDR3 has 15 residues. V trimming: 3 bases; J trimming: 2 bases; junction bases outside the gene matches: 3. The DNA of the CDR3 is TGTGCCACCAGTGATACAGGGGGCGCGAACTATGGCTACACCTTC. This encodes CATSDTGGANYGYTF.

The chain uses TRBV7-2 and TRBJ1-5; tentatively, D is TRBD1 (6 bases). This CDR3 has 16 amino acids. The V end lost 1 base, the J end lost 1 base, and 11 bases lay between the germline ends. Germline CDR1 and CDR2: SGHTA and FQGNSA. The CDR3 protein is CASSLDGTGSNQPQHF. The CDR3 coding sequence is TGTGCCAGCAGCTTAGATGGAACAGGGAGCAATCAGCCCCAGCATTTT.

The chain uses TRBV6-6 and TRBJ2-3, with TRBD2 identical over 16 bases. The length of the CDR3 is 15 residues. V shed 6 bases, J shed 11 bases, and the junction held 8 bases outside the gene matches. Germline CDR1 reads MNHNY; CDR2 reads SVGAGI (reference sequence). CDR3 in DNA: TGTGCCAGCAGCTCCGGGACTAGCGGGGGGGCGGGGCAGTATTTT. As protein: CASSSGTSGGAGQYF.

This chain connects TRBV6-5 to TRBJ1-1, with no clear D. V was clipped by 2 bases and J by 1 base, with 5 bases between them. Germline values: CDR1 MNHEY, CDR2 SVGAGI. CDR3 length equals 13 residues. This CDR3 is CASSYEGNTEAFF. DNA for the CDR3: TGTGCCAGCAGTTACGAGGGGAACACTGAAGCTTTCTTT.

This sequence joins TRBV6-6 and TRBJ2-5; 10 bases agree with TRBD2. The germline gives CDR1 MNHNY, CDR2 SVGAGI (reference sequence). The CDR3 runs to 16 residues. The ends lost 8 bases at V and 5 bases at J; junction bases unmatched: 14. The CDR3 spells CASRNPEAGGRETQYF. DNA of the CDR3: TGTGCCAGCCGAAACCCCGAAGCGGGGGGGCGGGAGACCCAGTACTTC.

The gene calls are TRBV5-1 and TRBJ2-1; D ambiguous. Germline loops: CDR1 SGHRS, CDR2 YFSETQ. V was pared by 0 bases and J by 1 base, with 11 bases between. This CDR3 is 16 amino acids long. The CDR3 nucleotides are TGCGCCAGCAGCTTGGGAGGCAAAGTATCCTACAATGAGCAGTTCTTC. Amino acids: CASSLGGKVSYNEQFF.

This clone was detected only a few times. V and J are TRBV7-9 and TRBJ1-3, with D tentatively TRBD1 (6 bases). Germline CDR1 reads SEHNR; CDR2 reads FQNEAQ (reference sequence). The ends were cut back, 1 base at V and 2 bases at J, with 21 bases in the middle. This CDR3 contains 19 residues. CDR3 sequence: CASSLEGVAGHVAGNTIYF. In DNA form, the CDR3 reads TGTGCCAGCAGCTTAGAGGGGGTAGCGGGCCACGTCGCTGGAAACACCATATATTTT.

The chain joins TRBV19 to TRBJ1-5; D is perhaps TRBD1 (5 bases). This CDR3 is built from 16 residues. Germline V gene sequence: CDR1 LNHDA, CDR2 SQIVND (reference sequence). Between the trimmed V and J ends, which lost 5 bases and 3 bases, there was a span of 17 bases. The CDR3 sequence is CASSPRGTGNNQPQHF. CDR3 DNA: TGTGCCAGTAGTCCCCGGGGGACGGGGAACAATCAGCCCCAGCATTTT. Together with reference TRBV19 and TRBJ1-5, the CDR3 gives the full variable domain: DGGITQSPKYLFRKEGQNVTLSCEQNLNHDAMYWYRQDPGQGLRLIYYSQIVNDFQKGDIAEGYSVSREKKESFPLTVTSAQKNPTAFYLCASSPRGTGNNQPQHFGDGTRLSIL.

The J gene is TRBJ1-5, the V gene TRBV6-5, with TRBD1 matching over 8 bases. This CDR3 is built from 15 residues. The V gene end was trimmed by 6 bases and the J gene end by 1 base; junction bases not matched to a gene: 5. Germline-derived CDR1 and CDR2 are MNHEY and SVGAGI. This chain's CDR3 is CASSRTGNSNQPQHF. CDR3 coding DNA: TGTGCCAGCAGCCGGACAGGGAACAGCAATCAGCCCCAGCATTTT.

This chain links TRBV9 with TRBJ1-3; D remains unclear. The CDR3 sequence is 14 residues long. Trimming cost V 3 bases and J 3 bases, with 10 bases left between them. Germline CDR1 and CDR2: SGDLS and YYNGEE. The CDR3 coding sequence is TGTGCCAGCAGCGGGGTACGGGATGGAAACACCATATATTTT. Its protein product is CASSGVRDGNTIYF.

A single count supports this clone. The chain is built from TRBV6-5 and TRBJ1-2; maybe TRBD1 (5 bases). Germline lookup yields CDR1 MNHEY and CDR2 SVGAGI. This CDR3 spans 14 amino acids. The V gene lost 3 bases and the J gene lost 4 bases, with 12 bases spanning the gap. CDR3: CASSYRDSSYGYTF. CDR3 nucleotides: TGTGCCAGCAGTTATCGCGACAGCTCCTATGGCTACACCTTC.

Here the CDR3 DNA reads TGCAGCGTGGGCCTCACTAGCGGGGGGGCACATAATGAGCAGTTCTTC. This sequence encodes CSVGLTSGGAHNEQFF. The chain links TRBV29-1 to TRBJ2-1, with 13 positions matching TRBD2. Germline assignment: CDR1 SQVTM and CDR2 ANQGSEA. V dropped 6 bases and J dropped 7; count of bases not matched to a gene: 12. The CDR3 runs 16 residues.

The chain is built from TRBV10-3 and TRBJ2-5; 8 bases line up with TRBD1. Germline CDR1 ENHRY, CDR2 SYGVKD. Trimming at V came to 0 bases and at J to 9 bases, leaving 9 bases not matched to a gene. The CDR3 covers 15 residues. The CDR3: CAISESLGQAEPQYF. CDR3 DNA: TGTGCCATCAGTGAGTCGCTGGGACAGGCTGAGCCCCAGTACTTC.

This chain uses TRBV7-9 with TRBJ1-4; D not certain. The V and J ends lost 7 bases and 8 bases respectively, with 20 bases between them. The CDR3 is 15 amino acids. Germline assignment: CDR1 SEHNR and CDR2 FQNEAQ (reference sequence). The CDR3 coding sequence is TGTGCCAGCACCGGAACAGCTATAATGTGGGAAAAACTGTTTTTT. The encoded protein is CASTGTAIMWEKLFF.

The chain carries TRBV7-2 and TRBJ2-1; TRBD2 matches at 8 bases. The CDR3 has 15 residues. The germline CDR1 and CDR2 sequences are SGHTA and FQGNSA. The V segment lost 5 bases and the J segment 8 bases; nucleotides outside the gene matches: 11. The CDR3 coding sequence is TGTGCCAGCAGCAAACCGGGACTAGTTTTGTATGAGCAGTTCTTC. It encodes CASSKPGLVLYEQFF.

The chain couples TRBV7-9 to TRBJ1-6; D is undetermined. The germline V gene encodes CDR1 SEHNR and CDR2 FQNEAQ (reference sequence). The CDR3 covers 14 residues. Trimming removed 5 bases from V and 8 bases from J, with 13 bases in between. The CDR3 DNA reads TGTGCCAGCAGCCCCTGGAGGAATGATTCACCCCTCCACTTT. Translated: CASSPWRNDSPLHF.

V and J are TRBV19 and TRBJ1-2, with 7 bases matching TRBD1. The germline V gene encodes CDR1 LNHDA and CDR2 SQIVND (reference sequence). The trim removed 2 bases at V and 2 bases at J, leaving 5 bases unmatched. This CDR3 has 15 amino acids. In DNA form, the CDR3 reads TGTGCCAGTAGTATATGGGGACAGCTCAACTATGGCTACACCTTC. It translates to CASSIWGQLNYGYTF. The variable domain in full, with the rest retrieved from reference TRBV19 and TRBJ1-2, is DGGITQSPKYLFRKEGQNVTLSCEQNLNHDAMYWYRQDPGQGLRLIYYSQIVNDFQKGDIAEGYSVSREKKESFPLTVTSAQKNPTAFYLCASSIWGQLNYGYTFGSGTRLTVV.

V and J are TRBV9 and TRBJ2-7; 7 nucleotides align to TRBD1. The germline V gene encodes CDR1 SGDLS and CDR2 YYNGEE. The CDR3 runs 15 residues. Losses at the gene ends were 0 bases for V and 3 bases for J; bases not matched to a gene: 6. The CDR3 bases are TGTGCCAGCAGCGTAGGCGTGGACAGGCGCTACGAGCAGTACTTC. Its translation: CASSVGVDRRYEQYF.

A word on this clone: The junction departs from germline at one end; a sequencing error may be responsible. This chain's CDR3 is CASSTLQGPRTF. The CDR3 bases are TGTGCCAGTAGTACCTTACAGGGGCCCCGGACTTTC. This chain joins TRBV19 and TRBJ1-2; 7 bases line up with TRBD1. The germline V gene has CDR1 LNHDA and CDR2 SQIVND (reference sequence). This CDR3 is built from 12 residues. Full variable domain (missing parts from reference TRBV19 and TRBJ1-2): DGGITQSPKYLFRKEGQNVTLSCEQNLNHDAMYWYRQDPGQGLRLIYYSQIVNDFQKGDIAEGYSVSREKKESFPLTVTSAQKNPTAFYLCASSTLQGPRTFGSGTRLTVV.

This clone appeared a few times. The chain carries TRBV19 and TRBJ2-2, with a tentative D call TRBD2 (6 bases). The CDR3 runs to 15 residues. CDR1 LNHDA and CDR2 SQIVND come from the germline V gene (reference sequence). The ends were cut back, 3 bases at V and 6 bases at J, with 14 bases in the middle. This chain's CDR3 is CASSILRGKAGELFF. The CDR3 bases are TGTGCCAGTAGTATCCTGCGGGGAAAGGCCGGGGAGCTGTTTTTT.

The chain links TRBV7-2 to TRBJ2-4; TRBD1 matches at 8 bases. The CDR3 totals 16 residues. Germline CDR1 and CDR2: SGHTA and FQGNSA. Trimming took 2 bases from V and 9 from J; bases not matched to a gene: 12. The CDR3 DNA reads TGTGCCAGCAGCTTAAGGCTCCAGGGGGCAGGAGTCATTCAGTACTTC. Translation gives CASSLRLQGAGVIQYF.

This rearrangement joins TRBV10-3 to TRBJ1-3, with unresolved D. V shed 6 bases and J shed 0 bases, with 6 bases lying between them. Germline loops: CDR1 ENHRY, CDR2 SYGVKD. The CDR3 is 13 amino acids. CDR3 in amino acids: CAISPNSGNTIYF. The CDR3 DNA is TGTGCCATCAGCCCTAACTCTGGAAACACCATATATTTT.

This sequence joins TRBV19 and TRBJ2-1; 10 bases agree with TRBD2. Losses at the gene ends were 1 base for V and 8 bases for J; bases not matched to a gene: 2. The CDR3 runs to 14 residues. The germline gives CDR1 LNHDA, CDR2 SQIVND (reference sequence). DNA for the CDR3: TGTGCCAGTAGTATAGCGACTAGCGGGCATGAGCAGTTCTTC. Its translation: CASSIATSGHEQFF.

The rearrangement links TRBV4-3 to TRBJ2-3, with TRBD1 matching over 11 bases. CDR3 length: 15 residues. The V gene end was trimmed by 4 bases and the J gene end by 3 bases; junction bases not matched to a gene: 3. Germline V lookup: CDR1 LGHNA, CDR2 YSLEER. The CDR3 region is CASSLGTGGTDTQYF. CDR3 nucleotides: TGCGCCAGCAGCCTTGGGACAGGGGGTACAGATACGCAGTATTTT.

The chain joins TRBV5-1 to TRBJ2-1; D uncertain. This CDR3 is 15 amino acids long. V was shortened by 0 bases and J by 0 bases, with 7 bases between the two germline ends. Germline-derived CDR1 and CDR2 are SGHRS and YFSETQ. In DNA, the CDR3 is TGCGCCAGCAGCTTGGACTTGAGCTCCTACAATGAGCAGTTCTTC. It specifies CASSLDLSSYNEQFF.

This rearrangement joins TRBV28 to TRBJ1-2; 7 bases map to TRBD1. This CDR3 has 15 residues. Germline V gene data show CDR1 as MDHEN and CDR2 as SYDVKM. The V gene end was trimmed by 6 bases and the J gene end by 1 base; junction bases not matched to a gene: 8. The CDR3 DNA follows: TGTGCCAGCAGCAGGACAGGTCCGATTAACTATGGCTACACCTTC. This translates into CASSRTGPINYGYTF.

This clone was detected only once. The genes are TRBV3-1 (or the pseudogene TRBV3-2) and TRBJ2-3, with D possibly TRBD1 on 7 matching bases. Trimming took 1 base from V and 2 from J, leaving 13 bases between them. The CDR3 loop spans 16 amino acids. The germline V gene encodes CDR1 LGHDT and CDR2 YNNKEL (reference sequence). CDR3 coding DNA: TGTGCCAGCAGCCAAGGGAGGGACAGCTTCACAGATACGCAGTATTTT. Translating it yields CASSQGRDSFTDTQYF.

This chain joins TRBV13 and TRBJ1-5, with 12 nucleotides matching TRBD1. The CDR3 has 16 amino acids. Germline-derived CDR1 and CDR2 are PRHDT and FYEKMQ (reference sequence). The trim removed 0 bases at V and 6 bases at J, leaving 3 bases unmatched. The CDR3 DNA reads as TGTGCCAGCAGCTTAGGGGGACAGGGGGCTGGTCAGCCCCAGCATTTT. This encodes CASSLGGQGAGQPQHF.

The chain carries TRBV18 and TRBJ1-2, with 10 bases lining up with TRBD1. This CDR3 is built from 15 residues. V gave up 3 bases and J gave up 6 bases; unmatched junction bases: 7. Germline V gene lookup returns CDR1 KGHSH and CDR2 LQKENI. CDR3 protein: CASSPPGQGRDGYTF. CDR3 in DNA: TGTGCCAGCTCACCCCCGGGACAGGGGAGGGATGGCTACACCTTC.